The next 19 T cell receptor beta chains were all read from a single sample in a study of metastatic and nonmetastatic thyroid tumors. TCRdb reanalyzed the PCR reads with MiXCR. This sample yields 8,500 to 13,000 clones, of which approximately 30% are seen a single time; roughly a tenth belongs to the top ten. No treatment of any kind had been given to any patient before thyroid surgery. The sequencing input was tumor tissue. These receptors all stem from a male donor with papillary thyroid cancer or a benign thyroid nodule (not recorded which). Some clones in this sample may be carry-over from other donors' samples.

This clone was counted a few times. V gene TRBV6-1 combines with J gene TRBJ2-2; 9 bases are a match to TRBD1. The CDR3 sequence is 15 residues long. Unmatched junction bases numbered 5, after V lost 3 bases and J lost 6 bases. Germline V gene lookup returns CDR1 MNHNS and CDR2 SASEGT. The CDR3 DNA sequence: TGTGCCAGCAGTGAGTGGGACAGGGCCTCCGGGGAGCTGTTTTTT. Translating it yields CASSEWDRASGELFF.

Only a few counts were recorded for this clone. The chain links TRBV12-3 or TRBV12-4 to TRBJ2-1; 7 bases fit TRBD1. The CDR3 contains 16 residues. Trimming cost V 6 bases and J 3 bases; bases outside gene matches: 11. In nucleotides, the CDR3 is TGTGCCAGCAGCACCAACAGGGGACCCATCTACAATGAGCAGTTCTTC. Translation: CASSTNRGPIYNEQFF.

In its sample, this clone ranks as medium-sized. The sample contains more than one DNA sequence encoding this CDR3. This chain uses TRBV10-3 with TRBJ2-1, with 10 bases that match TRBD2. Trimming cost V 6 bases and J 5 bases; bases outside gene matches: 1. This CDR3 is 13 amino acids long. Germline V CDR1 and CDR2: ENHRY, SYGVKD. This CDR3 is CAIRGLADNEQFF. CDR3 bases: TGTGCCATCAGAGGACTAGCGGACAATGAGCAGTTCTTC.

Only a few counts were recorded for this clone. The genes are TRBV6-5 and TRBJ1-1; D is unclear. The CDR3 is 13 residues long. V lost 4 bases, J lost 5 bases, and 11 bases lay in between. Germline values: CDR1 MNHEY, CDR2 SVGAGI. The CDR3 sequence is CASSSLSETEAFF. CDR3 nucleotides: TGTGCCAGCAGTTCCCTCTCAGAGACTGAAGCTTTCTTT.

By sample fraction, this clone is medium-sized (0.01 to 0.1%). V gene TRBV7-2 combines with J gene TRBJ2-3; 10 positions agree with TRBD2. This CDR3 comprises 16 residues. Germline CDR1 reads SGHTA; CDR2 reads FQGNSA. The J segment lost 5 bases and the V segment lost 5 bases, leaving 10 bases of the junction unmatched. CDR3 residues: CASSPWLAGAVDTQYF. Written as DNA, the CDR3 is TGTGCCAGCAGCCCCTGGCTAGCGGGAGCGGTAGATACGCAGTATTTT. Together with reference TRBV7-2 and TRBJ2-3, the CDR3 gives the full variable domain: GAGVSQSPSNKVTEKGKDVELRCDPISGHTALYWYRQSLGQGLEFLIYFQGNSAPDKSGLPSDRFSAERTGGSVSTLTIQRTQQEDSAVYLCASSPWLAGAVDTQYFGPGTRLTVL.

The rearrangement uses TRBV19 and TRBJ2-7, with TRBD1 matching over 10 bases. After removal of 2 bases from V and 2 bases from J, the junction contained 3 bases not matched to a gene. Per the germline V gene, CDR1 is LNHDA and CDR2 is SQIVND (reference sequence). CDR3 length: 15 residues. The CDR3 region is CASSIRTGGPYEQYF. In DNA form, the CDR3 reads TGTGCCAGTAGTATACGGACAGGGGGTCCCTACGAGCAGTACTTC.

In this sample, this clone is medium-sized. The genes are TRBV7-2 and TRBJ2-1, with D perhaps matching TRBD1 or TRBD2 (5 bases each). This CDR3 has 12 residues. V was trimmed by 5 bases and J by 8 bases, leaving 10 bases between them. Germline assignment: CDR1 SGHTA and CDR2 FQGNSA. DNA for the CDR3: TGTGCCAGCAGCCGGGACCTCGATGAGCAGTTCTTC. It encodes CASSRDLDEQFF.

This chain connects TRBV7-6 to TRBJ2-2; D possibly uses TRBD1 or TRBD2 (5 bases each). Germline V lookup: CDR1 SGHVS, CDR2 FNYEAQ. V gave up 1 base and J gave up 4 bases, with 22 bases separating them. The CDR3 loop spans 19 amino acids. The CDR3 bases are TGTGCCAGCAGCTTAGGCGTCACCGGGGCAGGGATGGGCACCGGGGAGCTGTTTTTT. As protein: CASSLGVTGAGMGTGELFF.

By sample fraction, this clone is medium-sized. The rearrangement joins TRBV2 to TRBJ2-7; D is tentatively TRBD1 or TRBD2 (5 bases each). The length of the CDR3 is 12 residues. Germline V gene sequence: CDR1 SNHLY, CDR2 FYNNEI. The germline V and J ends were trimmed by 6 bases and 5 bases, with 11 bases remaining between them. The CDR3 loop is CASRVPGHEQYF. The CDR3 bases are TGTGCCAGCAGGGTTCCGGGGCACGAGCAGTACTTC.

This clone was counted a few times. A much larger clonotype is one base distant, so this may be a read error. The chain links TRBV6-1 to TRBJ2-4, with 9 bases that match TRBD2. The germline CDR1 and CDR2 sequences are MNHNS and SASEGT. This CDR3 is 14 amino acids long. J lost 7 bases, V lost 7 bases, and 8 bases had no gene match. CDR3 coding DNA: TGTGCCAGCACGGGTAGCGGGAGCCGGAACATTCAGTACTTC. This codes for CASTGSGSRNIQYF.

This clone was seen a handful of times. The V and J genes are TRBV27 and TRBJ1-1; 8 bases fit TRBD1. The CDR3 is 14 amino acids. The germline V gene has CDR1 MNHEY and CDR2 SMNVEV (reference sequence). The ends lost 3 bases at V and 8 bases at J; junction bases unmatched: 8. CDR3 sequence (DNA): TGTGCCAGCAGTTTCCTCCGGGACAGGACCGAAGCTTTCTTT. Residues: CASSFLRDRTEAFF.

Only a few counts were recorded for this clone. The chain employs TRBV6-2 or TRBV6-3 and TRBJ1-1, with TRBD1 identical over 7 bases. The V segment lost 6 bases and the J segment 7 bases; nucleotides outside the gene matches: 5. Germline lookup yields CDR1 MNHEY and CDR2 SVGEGT. There are 12 residues in the CDR3. CDR3 bases: TGTGCCAGCAGCCCGACAGGGATTGAAGCTTTCTTT. Its translation: CASSPTGIEAFF.

Worth noting for this clone: Its ends do not fully match the called genes, so a read error is possible. The genes are TRBV7-9 and TRBJ2-7, with TRBD1 matching 8 bases. CDR3 length: 12 amino acids. Germline-derived CDR1 and CDR2 are SEHNR and FQNEAQ (reference sequence). CDR3 region: CAISMGQVEQYF. The CDR3 nucleotides read TGTGCCATCAGCATGGGACAGGTGGAGCAGTACTTC.

This clone has only one observation. The chain joins TRBV6-1 to TRBJ2-5, with TRBD2 identical over 13 bases. Per the germline V gene, CDR1 is MNHNS and CDR2 is SASEGT. This CDR3 has 15 residues. With V trimmed by 6 bases and J by 7 bases, 8 bases remained unmatched. The CDR3, as DNA: TGTGCCAGCAGCCCGACTAGCGGGGGGATCAGGACCCAGTACTTC. Its protein is CASSPTSGGIRTQYF.

This clone has a handful of counts. This chain connects TRBV7-9 to TRBJ1-6; D unclear. Trimming pared 8 bases from V and 9 bases from J, leaving 11 bases between. This CDR3 contains 12 residues. Germline V gives CDR1 SEHNR, CDR2 FQNEAQ (reference sequence). This chain's CDR3 is CASVVDLSPLHF. The DNA for the CDR3 is TGTGCCAGCGTCGTGGATCTTTCACCCCTCCACTTT.

This clone occurred once. The chain recombines TRBV11-1 with TRBJ2-6, with D perhaps matching TRBD1 (5 bases). V lost 1 base and J 0 bases, leaving 13 bases between the germline ends. The CDR3 is 18 amino acids. CDR1 and CDR2 from the germline V gene are SGHAT and FQDESV (reference sequence). The CDR3 reads CASSLVLGLHSGANVLTF. CDR3 nucleotides: TGTGCCAGCAGCTTAGTTCTGGGGCTTCACTCTGGGGCCAACGTCCTGACTTTC.

In its sample, this clone was seen a few times. Since the CDR3 does not end with the conserved phenylalanine or tryptophan, this likely comes from a read error. The V gene is TRBV27, the J gene TRBJ1-2; D perhaps matches TRBD1 (5 bases). CDR3 length: 14 residues. The germline gives CDR1 MNHEY, CDR2 SMNVEV (reference sequence). CDR3: CTSSYQGPEYGYTL. CDR3 DNA: TGTACCAGCAGTTATCAGGGCCCTGAATATGGCTACACCCTC.

The chain joins TRBV4-1 to TRBJ2-1; TRBD2 matches 13 bases. Looked up from germline, CDR1 is MGHRA and CDR2 is YSYEKL. V trimming: 6 bases; J trimming: 6 bases; junction bases outside the gene matches: 5. This CDR3 contains 15 residues. CDR3 protein: CASRGGLAGSNEQFF. CDR3 DNA: TGCGCCAGCAGGGGGGGACTAGCGGGAAGCAATGAGCAGTTCTTC.

This clone was seen many times. The CDR3 protein is CASSLWGPSLTQYF. CDR3 bases: TGTGCCAGCAGCTTGTGGGGCCCTTCCCTTACGCAGTATTTT. This chain links TRBV5-8 with TRBJ2-3; D might be TRBD1 (5 bases). Per germline, CDR1 SGHTS and CDR2 YDEGEE. V lost 1 base and J 8 bases, leaving 14 bases between the germline ends. There are 14 residues in the CDR3.